A selection of T cell receptor beta chains follows, all from one sample in a study of preoperative IRX-2 immunotherapy in early breast cancer. Libraries were prepared by immunoSEQ multiplex PCR; TCRdb keeps only in-frame clonotypes and omits some of them. Here the sample spans roughly 11,000 clones, 80% to 85% being singletons. The source material was lymph node tissue, sampled before IRX-2 immunotherapy. The receptor set was obtained from a human donor with breast cancer. The CDR3 runs from the conserved cysteine through the conserved F or W. Fields, in order: D gene, clone size, V gene, J gene, CDR3 DNA, CDR3 protein. A D gene is named only where the DNA matches it firmly. Some rows mark clone size as missing; the rest say once, few, many or name a class of expanded clone.

>NA|NA|TRBV11-3|TRBJ2-1
TGTGCCAGCAGCTTAAAAACGGGACCCTACAATGAGCAGTTCTTC
CASSLKTGPYNEQFF
>TRBD1|NA|TRBV6-9|TRBJ1-5
TGTGCCAGCAGACACAGGGGGCACAATCAGCCCCAGCATTTT
CASRHRGHNQPQHF
>NA|NA|TRBV6-8|TRBJ1-5
TGTGCCAGCAGGGGACTAGGGGGTGGCAATCAGCCCCAGCATTTT
CASRGLGGGNQPQHF
>NA|NA|TRBV7-7|TRBJ2-1
TGTGCCAGCAGCCAAGGGCGCCTATACAATGAGCAGTTCTTC
CASSQGRLYNEQFF
>TRBD1|NA|TRBV6-8|TRBJ1-1
TGTGCCAGCAGTTATACGCTTGGGACAGTTGAAGCTTTCTTT
CASSYTLGTVEAFF
>NA|NA|TRBV11-3|TRBJ2-3
TGTGCCAGCAGCCTGTGGGGAGGACAACCTAGCACAGATACGCAGTATTTT
CASSLWGGQPSTDTQYF
>NA|NA|TRBV11-3|TRBJ1-4
TGTGCCAGCAGCCTTCGTAGTGTAAGGAATGAAAAACTGTTTTTT
CASSLRSVRNEKLFF
>NA|NA|TRBV10-2|TRBJ2-7
TGCGCCAGCAGTGAGCCCCTGCAGAGTAGATACGAGCAGTACTTC
CASSEPLQSRYEQYF
>TRBD1|NA|TRBV5-1|TRBJ2-2
TGCGCCAGCAGCAGAGAGGGGGCCACCGGGGAGCTGTTTTTT
CASSREGATGELFF
>TRBD1|NA|TRBV19|TRBJ1-2
TGTGCCAGTACCCGGGACAGGGGGGCCTATGGCTACACCTTC
CASTRDRGAYGYTF
>TRBD1|NA|TRBV29-1|TRBJ1-1
TGCAGCGTGGGGACAGGGAGGACAACTGAAGCTTTCTTT
CSVGTGRTTEAFF
>TRBD1|NA|TRBV6-8|TRBJ1-5
TGTGCCAGCAGCTCCGGGACAGGGGGCACTCAGCCCCAGCATTTT
CASSSGTGGTQPQHF
>TRBD2|NA|TRBV10-1|TRBJ2-2
TGCGCCAGCAGTACTAGCGGGAGATCGAACACCGGGGAGCTGTTTTTT
CASSTSGRSNTGELFF
>NA|NA|TRBV12-5|TRBJ1-1
TGTGCCAGCAAGGAGGGGAGCACTGAAGCTTTCTTT
CASKEGSTEAFF
>TRBD2|few|TRBV11-3|TRBJ2-1
TGTGCCAGCAGCTTAATTCCGGGAGGGCCGGGTGAGCAGTTCTTC
CASSLIPGGPGEQFF
>NA|NA|TRBV11-3|TRBJ2-1
TGTGCCAGCAGCTTAGGGGCCCTTTCCTACAATGAGCAGTTCTTC
CASSLGALSYNEQFF
>NA|NA|TRBV5-1|TRBJ1-1
TGCGCCAGCAGCTTGGGGCAGGTGAACACTGAAGCTTTCTTT
CASSLGQVNTEAFF
>TRBD1|few|TRBV30|TRBJ1-2
TGTGCCTGGAGGGCAGGAGAGGGGGCCCACTATGGCTACACCTTC
CAWRAGEGAHYGYTF
>TRBD2|NA|TRBV7-7|TRBJ2-7
TGTGCCAGCAGGCGCGAACCGGGACTAGGAAACTCCTACGAGCAGTACTTC
CASRREPGLGNSYEQYF
>NA|NA|TRBV28|TRBJ2-2
TGTGCCAGTGAAGAAAGAGACCTAACCGGGGAGCTGTTTTTT
CASEERDLTGELFF
>NA|NA|TRBV7-1|TRBJ2-2
TGTGCCAGCAGCTGGAGTACCACCGGGGAGCTGTTTTTT
CASSWSTTGELFF
>NA|NA|TRBV19|TRBJ1-4
TGTGCCAGTACCTCGAATGAAAAACTGTTTTTT
CASTSNEKLFF
>NA|NA|TRBV7-8|TRBJ1-3
TGTGCCAGCAGCTCCGTTTTTCAAATCCTCAGTCCCGAGGGCTCCTCTGGAAACACCATATATTTT
CASSSVFQILSPEGSSGNTIYF
>NA|few|TRBV11-3|TRBJ2-6
TGTGCCAGCAGCACGGCGGGGAGCTCTGGGGCCAACGTCCTGACTTTC
CASSTAGSSGANVLTF
>TRBD1|NA|TRBV30|TRBJ1-2
TGTGCCTGGGGCGAGGGACAGGGTGGTGGCTATGGCTACACCTTC
CAWGEGQGGGYGYTF
>NA|NA|TRBV25-1|TRBJ2-7
TGTGCCAGCAGTGCAACCCTAATGCCCTCCGGTGAGCAGTACTTC
CASSATLMPSGEQYF
>NA|NA|TRBV6-8|TRBJ2-6
TGTGCCATCAGTCCCCTGGGGTCTGGGGCCAACGTCCTGACTTTC
CAISPLGSGANVLTF
>TRBD1|few|TRBV7-2|TRBJ1-5
TGTGCCAGCAGCTTTGGGCAGGGGGGCTTCTATAGCAATCAGCCCCAGCATTTT
CASSFGQGGFYSNQPQHF
>NA|NA|TRBV6-8|TRBJ2-6
TGTGCCATCAGTGGCTCAGCCAACGTCCTGACTTTC
CAISGSANVLTF
>NA|NA|TRBV11-3|TRBJ2-5
TGTGCCAGCAGCTTATATGTACAGGATGGGTGGGAGACCCAGTACTTC
CASSLYVQDGWETQYF
>NA|NA|TRBV7-6|TRBJ2-1
TGTGCCAGCAGCTTCAGGATATCAGGCAATGAGCAGTTCTTC
CASSFRISGNEQFF
>NA|NA|TRBV12-5|TRBJ2-5
TGTGCCAGCGGAGCTTCAAGGGGGGCGGTAGAGACCCAGTACTTC
CASGASRGAVETQYF
>TRBD2|NA|TRBV19|TRBJ2-1
TGTGCCAGTAGTACCCTAGCGGAGAGCTCCTACAATGAGCAGTTCTTC
CASSTLAESSYNEQFF
>NA|NA|TRBV11-3|TRBJ2-7
TGTGCCAGCAGCTTCACCGCAGGGCTGGTGGAGGAGCAGTACTTC
CASSFTAGLVEEQYF
>NA|NA|TRBV22-1|TRBJ2-1
TGTGCCAGCAGTTTCGTGAGCTCCTACAATGAGCAGTTCTTC
CASSFVSSYNEQFF
>TRBD2|NA|TRBV11-3|TRBJ2-7
TGTGCCAGCAGCTTAGAGGGGGGGAGATACGAGCAGTACTTC
CASSLEGGRYEQYF
>NA|NA|TRBV28|TRBJ2-1
TGTGCCAGCAGTTCGCCCACTGGGTCCTACAATGAGCAGTTCTTC
CASSSPTGSYNEQFF
>TRBD2|NA|TRBV6-8|TRBJ2-1
TGTGCCAGCAGTGCAGGCGGGAGTTACTACAATGAGCAGTTCTTC
CASSAGGSYYNEQFF
>NA|NA|TRBV6-8|TRBJ1-2
TGTGCCAGCAGTTCGGACAGATCCAACTATGGCTACACCTTC
CASSSDRSNYGYTF
>TRBD1|NA|TRBV12-5|TRBJ1-1
TGTGCCAGCACCACGACAGGGGTAAACACTGAAGCTTTCTTT
CASTTTGVNTEAFF
>NA|NA|TRBV11-3|TRBJ1-3
TGTGCCAGCAGCTCGGGACACCTTAAACCCACTGGAAACACCATATATTTT
CASSSGHLKPTGNTIYF
>TRBD2|NA|TRBV14|TRBJ2-1
TGTGCCAGCAGCCAAGGACTAGCTTCGGGTGAGCAGTTCTTC
CASSQGLASGEQFF
>NA|NA|TRBV6-8|TRBJ2-5
TGTGCCATCTCGACAGTCCGGGAGACCCAGTACTTC
CAISTVRETQYF
>TRBD1|NA|TRBV28|TRBJ2-7
TGTGCCAGCAGATCAGCCTCGGGACAGGGGTTTGAGCAGTACTTC
CASRSASGQGFEQYF
>NA|NA|TRBV11-3|TRBJ1-1
TGTGCCAGCAGCTTGGTACGGCAGGGAACCACTGAAGCTTTCTTT
CASSLVRQGTTEAFF
>NA|once|TRBV11-3|TRBJ2-3
TGTGCCAGCAGAGCTCGGCGGGAAGTCACAGATACGCAGTATTTT
CASRARREVTDTQYF
>NA|few|TRBV6-1|TRBJ1-5
TGTGCCAGCAGTGAAGCGGGTCTGAACAATCAGCCCCAGCATTTT
CASSEAGLNNQPQHF
>TRBD1|NA|TRBV18|TRBJ2-2
TGTGCCAGCTCAGCGGACAGGGACACCGGGGAGCTGTTTTTT
CASSADRDTGELFF
>NA|NA|TRBV15|TRBJ1-5
TGTGCCACCAGCAGAGATTGGGGGAATCAGCCCCAGCATTTT
CATSRDWGNQPQHF
>NA|NA|TRBV6-4|TRBJ2-6
TGTGCCAGCCGAAGCGGCTCTTCCTCTGGGGCCAACGTCCTGACTTTC
CASRSGSSSGANVLTF
>TRBD2|NA|TRBV6-8|TRBJ2-2
TGTGCCAGCATAAGCGGGAGTTACACCGGGGAGCTGTTTTTT
CASISGSYTGELFF
>NA|few|TRBV14|TRBJ2-7
TGTGCCAGCAGCCAAGATCACTCTGCCTTACGCGAGCAGTACTTC
CASSQDHSALREQYF
>NA|NA|TRBV18|TRBJ1-2
TGTGCCAGCTCACCGGACAGCCTCAGCTATGGCTACACCTTC
CASSPDSLSYGYTF
>NA|NA|TRBV30|TRBJ2-7
TGTGCCTGGAGTGTTTTTAAGGACAGCGGAGAGCAGTACTTT
CAWSVFKDSGEQYF
>NA|NA|TRBV5-1|TRBJ2-7
TGCGCCAGCAGCTTGGTAGATGCGAGGGGCGACGAGCAGTACTTC
CASSLVDARGDEQYF
>TRBD2|NA|TRBV10-2|TRBJ2-1
TGCGCCAGCAGGCTAGCGGGACCCAATGAGCAGTTCTTC
CASRLAGPNEQFF
>TRBD2|NA|TRBV19|TRBJ2-7
TGTGCCAGTAGGGGACTAGGAGTCGACGAGCAGTACTTC
CASRGLGVDEQYF
>NA|NA|TRBV14|TRBJ2-7
TGTGCCAGCAGCCAAGACAGGGTTTACTACGAGCAGTACTTC
CASSQDRVYYEQYF
>NA|NA|TRBV7-7|TRBJ1-1
TGTGCCAGCAGCTTAAAACTCAAGGGGGTCACTGAAGCTTTCTTT
CASSLKLKGVTEAFF